This T cell receptor (beta chain) derives from a study of cytomegalovirus exposure and HLA in healthy donors (dated by TCRdb to between 2016 and 2019). Background on the whole study: An earlier analysis of some 550 of the donors reported approximately 290 Gb of sequence data and around 120 million unique TCR beta sequences from some 180 million T cells. HLA typing included class I and class II loci at four-digit resolution. A later analysis re-analyzed previously published TCR beta repertoires from about 600 donors and added high-resolution HLA genotyping to study TCR occurrence patterns. Every discovery cohort repertoire had been produced on one sequencing platform. Among the approximately 420 genotyped donors, about 83% belonged to the genetic ancestry cluster associated with self-reported Caucasian donors. High-throughput TCR immunosequencing, statistical association of individual TCRs with disease status, and machine learning were combined to predict cytomegalovirus infection status. A separate validation cohort of 90 to 150 different subjects was used in addition to the roughly 620-subject first cohort. A later genetic analysis used genome-wide SNP genotypes for about 60% of the roughly 700 donors, treating that subset as a discovery cohort. Rather than drawing on any new phenotypic data, the later analysis identified candidate immune exposures from TCR beta sequences and the way those sequences occurred across donors. An earlier analysis of several hundred of the donors applied high-throughput TCR beta sequencing to assess whether each TCR beta V gene segment acted as functional or pseudogenic. Roughly 290 gigabases of sequencing data and 75 million to 85 million unique TCR sequences made up an early release that covered over 550 HLA-typed donors. The aim of the study was to test whether cataloging public T cell receptors could identify signatures of past pathogen exposure. Using immunosequencing, the study profiled T cell repertoires from 640 or so subjects and related those repertoires to cytomegalovirus serostatus. Five DR-DQ haplotypes were handled as single units for association and clustering, since linkage in the cohort was strong. Among 398 genotyped donors of the cohort, an average of roughly 230,000 unique TCR beta nucleotide sequences was sequenced per donor, of which roughly 17% were non-productive. Typing coverage varied by locus: about 620-640 donors for A, B, C, DRB1 and DQB1; approximately 500 for DQA1; more than 600 for DPA1; roughly 470 for DPB1. Alongside the repertoire data, information on donor age, sex, ethnicity and CMV serostatus was compiled. Paper-wide results and their limitations: Assigning TCR associations to individual alleles was difficult when HLA alleles, especially DR and DQ, strongly co-occurred. In a later analysis, TCR association rates were found to vary across HLA loci, with the most associated TCRs seen for DRB1 alleles and the fewest for HLA-C alleles. Correlated functional status among segregating V segments might reflect linkage disequilibrium, but an unknown experimental factor could not be ruled out. In a later genetic analysis, a missense DCLRE1C variant was associated with V-gene and J-gene trimming of TCR beta chains, and the association was replicated in an independent cohort. In vitro tests confirmed that a few of the cytomegalovirus-associated TCR beta chains recognize cytomegalovirus antigens. In the study, 150 to 200 TCR beta chains were listed as associated with cytomegalovirus. In an earlier analysis of 500 to 650 of the donors, most TCR beta V segments appeared in productive rearrangements about 90% or about 30% of the time, broadly matching IMGT annotations. In a later genetic analysis, fewer N-insertions in productive TCRs were reported among donors in an Asian-associated ancestry cluster than the roughly 700-donor mean. The authors suggested that the approach could potentially be generalized to other disease states and immunological phenotypes. The cohort was sequenced for TCR beta chains only, and without alpha or paired-chain data the features that could be detected were limited. A group of highly shared sequence variants was considered likely to be a technical artifact of the sequencing pipeline. The 87-base-pair reads could not distinguish some IMGT-functional V segments, including TRBV6-2 and TRBV6-3, so those segments were excluded. CMV serostatus was the only immune exposure information available for the cohort. In a later analysis, HLA-associated TCR beta chains were found to be more clonally expanded and to have lower generation probabilities than equally common non-associated chains. In both the original and validation cohorts, the classifier was reported to diagnose cytomegalovirus status with high specificity and sensitivity. Because HLA typing was unavailable for some donors at each locus, only the typed subset was used in association tests. A further reported finding was that TCR beta sequences accurately predicted the HLA-A and HLA-B alleles for most subjects in the first cohort. Across donors, most TCR sequences were observed very rarely, whereas some public TCRs were present in many individuals. Because counts were too low, about 15 rarely observed V segments, including chromosome 9 orphons, were left out of the earlier analysis of approximately 580 of the donors. A later analysis found that most CMV-associated TCR beta chains appeared HLA-restricted, with HLA associations seemingly driven largely by CMV exposure. Several of the top co-occurrence clusters appeared to be linked to parvovirus B19, influenza, CMV and Epstein-Barr virus, according to a later analysis. Presence/absence analyses assumed roughly uniform sequencing depth across donors, an assumption that may not hold. At a false discovery rate of 0.05, a later analysis linked fewer than 20,000 TCR beta sequences to specific HLA alleles.

After removal of 5 bases from V and 2 bases from J, the junction retains 14 bases not matched to a gene. CDR1 MRHNA and CDR2 SNTAGT were looked up in the germline V gene. The CDR3 starts with the cysteine, ends with the phenylalanine, and has 17 residues. The retained sequence is limited to the CDR3, 51 bases, with the frame set at the first base. Receptor libraries were prepared by the immunoSEQ multiplex PCR assay. For the multiplex PCR, a mixture combining 60 forward primers for TCR Vbeta segments and 13 reverse primers for TCR Jbeta segments was used. A multiplex PCR assay on genomic DNA amplified the CDR3 region of rearranged TCR beta genes. The amplified TCR beta libraries were sequenced on the Illumina HiSeq System as 87-base-pair reads. Per the source publication's procedure: In a later analysis, tens of millions of unique TCR beta chains were counted across the 500 to 850 repertoires, and approximately 9.9 million of these chains were shared by at least two donors. To remove PCR and sequencing errors, raw reads were error-corrected and collapsed into unique sequences using a nearest-neighbor algorithm that merged closely related sequences. Alignment of CDR3 sequences to IMGT reference sequences was used to assign V, D and J gene segments. For a sequence to be retained, a match of at least six nucleotides to both a V gene segment and a J gene segment was required. Rearrangements were called productive when the CDR3 lacked stop codons and stayed in frame with V and J; all others were non-productive. CDR3 was defined according to IMGT convention as the region running from the second conserved V-encoded cysteine to the conserved J-encoded phenylalanine. In an earlier analysis of more than 550 of the donors, sequences lacking an unambiguous match to a single V gene segment were excluded. In an earlier analysis of around 590 of the donors, a V segment was called functional when productive rearrangements were above 56.7%, and segregating when the standard deviation between donors exceeded 5%. A statistical classification framework was developed to diagnose cytomegalovirus status using the catalog of TCR beta chain sequences. In a later analysis, TCR nucleotide sequences were compared against IMGT/GENE-DB human TR gene sequences so that V and J genes could be assigned. A later analysis assigned CDR3 sequences and most-parsimonious VDJ recombination scenarios with the TCRdist pipeline. A later analysis defined each TCR beta chain by its CDR3 amino acid sequence plus V-gene family, and excluded reads lacking a unique V-gene family. A later analysis removed 592 highly shared, low-generation-probability nucleotide sequences to deal with suspected cross-contamination and a sequencing artifact. In a later analysis, a clonal expansion index was calculated for each public chain from normalized within-repertoire ranks of inferred template counts. A later analysis computed generation probabilities with a VDJ recombination model fitted to out-of-frame rearrangements, and checked the results against IGoR. In a later analysis, TCR-TCR, TCR-HLA and TCR-CMV co-occurrence was scored with hypergeometric tests, and a repertoire-size bias correction was applied to TCR pairs. False discovery rates were estimated in a later analysis by permuting HLA or CMV assignments 20 times. In a later analysis, co-occurring TCRs were grouped using DBSCAN, and TCRdist sequence similarity was added for clustering within HLA-allele-positive subsets. Repertoires with fewer than 30,000 or more than 120,000 public chains, plus five repertoires with anomalous nucleotide sharing, were excluded from co-occurrence clustering. As stored in TCRdb, this immuneACCESS dataset retains in-frame rearrangements with V and J assigned. A fraction of the clones does not appear; measured against another copy, unresolved V genes explain less than half of the discrepancy, and the remainder lacks a known reason. V and J calls and clone size come straight from that table; D and trimming were deduced from the DNA. This sample has more than 95,000 clones in its table, and 76% of those were observed once. The ten most abundant clones make up 5% to 6% of the sample.

For this clone: Its antigen remains unidentified. It has no much larger one-base neighbor in the sample; base qualities were not kept.

The cohort was made up of roughly 670 healthy bone marrow donors. At the time of sampling, every cohort member was nominally healthy, though immune exposures that went unrecorded were likely present. The donor was CMV seropositive and belonged to the group of 250 to 350 seropositive cohort members. A peripheral blood sample was collected from each donor, and TCR beta sequencing was performed on peripheral blood mononuclear cells. The Qiagen DNeasy Blood Extraction Kit was used to extract genomic DNA from the blood cell samples. The receptor chain draws on TRBV6-4 and TRBJ2-7; TRBD2 lines up with 8 middle nucleotides. This sequence originates from a woman between 18 and 29 years old in good health and CMV-seropositive. Sequenced material: PBMCs. The CDR3 reads CASSLGGFPSGPYEQYF. Here is the DNA: TGTGCCAGCAGTCTCGGGGGTTTTCCTAGCGGGCCCTACGAGCAGTACTTC.